The rows below give T cell receptor beta chains drawn from one sample of a study of metastatic and nonmetastatic thyroid tumors. TCRdb called clones again from the PCR reads with MiXCR. The sample has about 43,000 clones, 3.2% seen once. The sample consisted of blood. Receptor source: a female donor with papillary thyroid cancer or a benign thyroid nodule (not recorded which). Some clones in this sample may be carry-over from other donors' samples. Each CDR3 is given without its conserved first and last residue. A D gene is named only where the DNA matches it firmly.

j_gene,d_gene,v_gene,CDR3aa
TRBJ2-1,TRBD2,TRBV7-3,ASSLTQQGAASGRARTNEQF
TRBJ2-2,TRBD1,TRBV19,ASIGQGFAGELF
TRBJ2-3,-,TRBV5-1,ASSWGHSSTDTQY
TRBJ2-7,-,TRBV6-5,ASSYSIGSLRGSYEQY
TRBJ2-7,TRBD2,TRBV27,ASRPTSGYYEQY
TRBJ2-3,-,TRBV20-1,SARDPATSTDTQY
TRBJ2-7,-,TRBV6-1,ASTRSRGYEQY
TRBJ2-3,TRBD2,TRBV20-1,SARRLAGGITDTQY
TRBJ2-1,TRBD1,TRBV7-2,ASSPQGDEQF
TRBJ1-3,-,TRBV6-2/TRBV6-3,ASSYEGHSGNTIY
TRBJ2-3,TRBD2,TRBV4-1,ASSLLRGGLAGGPRAGDTQY
TRBJ1-2,-,TRBV20-1,SAGVQGSGYT
TRBJ2-7,-,TRBV7-9,ASSPKTGSFYEQY
TRBJ1-2,-,TRBV18,ASSPGGSYGYT
TRBJ2-1,TRBD2,TRBV12-3/TRBV12-4,ASSFREVRYSNEQF
TRBJ2-3,-,TRBV10-3,AIRGAVGDANTQY
TRBJ2-1,-,TRBV28,ASSFQDAGGGEQF
TRBJ1-5,TRBD1,TRBV2,ASSEEGQGSQPQH
TRBJ2-3,TRBD2,TRBV20-1,SGIKPGLGAGEGDTQY
TRBJ1-2,TRBD1,TRBV4-2,ASSPAGQEANYGYT
TRBJ2-2,TRBD2,TRBV4-1,ASRISGTNTGELF
TRBJ1-2,-,TRBV27,ASSFGTPMDSFT
TRBJ2-2,-,TRBV12-3/TRBV12-4,ASTTNTGELF
TRBJ2-1,TRBD2,TRBV10-1,ASSESGLAANEQF
TRBJ1-6,TRBD1,TRBV6-4,ASSLLSPGQYNSPLH
TRBJ1-6,-,TRBV27,ASRSGPVLPLH
TRBJ1-3,-,TRBV30,AWSVNIANTIY
TRBJ2-3,-,TRBV6-1,ASRLQGSSTDTQY
TRBJ2-1,TRBD2,TRBV6-1,ASTLLGLAATEQF
TRBJ1-5,-,TRBV20-1,SARDLGVASQPQH
TRBJ1-3,-,TRBV6-1,ASLSPNRGNTIY
TRBJ1-2,-,TRBV6-1,ASRDNHNYGYT
TRBJ2-5,TRBD2,TRBV20-1,SATKLAEQETQY
TRBJ2-7,TRBD1,TRBV15,ATSRDSPGQGVYEQY
TRBJ2-3,TRBD2,TRBV28,ASTSTSWRATDTQY
TRBJ1-2,-,TRBV29-1,NVGGGGSYGYT
TRBJ1-1,-,TRBV6-1,ASSASSQADTEAF
TRBJ2-3,-,TRBV6-1,ASRTELSSDTQY
TRBJ2-5,-,TRBV28,ASSASLDRRQETQY
TRBJ2-1,TRBD1,TRBV2,ASSTTGDFSYNEQF
TRBJ1-1,-,TRBV14,ASSQVYNGRTEAF